A few counts support the clone carrying this T cell receptor (beta chain). Its antigen is still unknown. These data belong to a study of cytomegalovirus exposure and HLA in healthy donors. Study-level background: Earlier, about 179 million T cells were analyzed, and 90 million to 120 million unique TCR beta sequences were found among them.

Whole-study findings and limits: A later analysis reportedly identified an Asian-associated ancestry cluster as carrying fewer N-insertions than the roughly 700-donor mean. Whilst most TCR sequences proved rare, a subset of public TCRs occurred across many donors. Researchers reported from a later analysis that most CMV-associated TCR beta chains appeared HLA-restricted.

PCR amplification relied on 60 Vbeta primers (plus 13 Jbeta primers). Repertoires were generated with immunoSEQ multiplex PCR, while TCRdb's copy carries only in-frame clones and drops some. Counted here are about 150,000 clones, around 79% occurring once; the ten biggest clones make up approximately 4%. The trim removed 5 bases at V and 5 bases at J, leaving 14 bases unmatched. In germline, CDR1 is MNHEY, CDR2 SMNVEV (reference sequence). The CDR3 runs 16 residues. This sequence originates from a male donor in good health and CMV-seronegative. This rearrangement joins TRBV27 to TRBJ2-7; 8 bases align to TRBD1. Material: PBMCs. The CDR3: CASSRRLDRAEDEQYF. In nucleotides, the CDR3 is TGTGCCAGCAGTCGACGACTGGACAGGGCCGAAGACGAGCAGTACTTC.